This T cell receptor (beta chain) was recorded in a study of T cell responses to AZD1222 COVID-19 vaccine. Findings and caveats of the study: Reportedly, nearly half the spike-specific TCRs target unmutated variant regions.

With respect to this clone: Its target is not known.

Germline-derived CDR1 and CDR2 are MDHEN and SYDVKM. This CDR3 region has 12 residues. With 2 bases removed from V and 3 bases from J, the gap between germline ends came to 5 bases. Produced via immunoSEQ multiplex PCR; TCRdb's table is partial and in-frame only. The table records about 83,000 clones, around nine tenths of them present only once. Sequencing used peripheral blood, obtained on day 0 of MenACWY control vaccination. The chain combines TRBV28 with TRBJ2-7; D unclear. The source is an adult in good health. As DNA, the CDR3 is TGTGCCAGCAGTTTAGCTTACTACGAGCAGTACTTC. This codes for CASSLAYYEQYF. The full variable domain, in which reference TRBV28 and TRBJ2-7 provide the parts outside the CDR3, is DVKVTQSSRYLVKRTGEKVFLECVQDMDHENMFWYRQDPGLGLRLIYFSYDVKMKEKGDIPEGYSVSREKKERFSLILESASTNQTSMYLCASSLAYYEQYFGPGTRLTVT.